The 32 T cell receptor beta chains below all came from one sample that was sequenced in a study of blood T cell repertoires in COVID-19. Repertoires were generated with immunoSEQ multiplex PCR, while TCRdb's copy carries only in-frame clones and drops some. The sample carries some 140,000 clones, more than 65% recorded once. The sequencing input was peripheral blood. All receptors come from an elderly man with acute or convalescent COVID-19.

About this clone itself: The sample holds other DNA sequences that translate to the same CDR3. V is TRBV7-9 and J is TRBJ1-2, with 7 bases identical to TRBD1. From germline, CDR1 is SEHNR and CDR2 FQNEAQ (reference sequence). The CDR3 extends over 13 amino acids. Unmatched junction bases numbered 2, after V lost 5 bases and J lost 2 bases. CDR3 coding DNA: TGTGCCAGCAGCCCACAGGGGAACTATGGCTACACCTTC. It is translated as CASSPQGNYGYTF.

The rearrangement joins TRBV5-1 to TRBJ2-2, with D maybe TRBD1 (6 bases). This CDR3 has 15 residues. Germline loops: CDR1 SGHRS, CDR2 YFSETQ. The germline V and J ends were trimmed by 4 bases and 9 bases, with 19 bases remaining between them. In DNA, the CDR3 is TGCGCCAGCAGCCAGCAAGGGCAGGGGACCAGGGAGCTGTTTTTT. It yields the protein CASSQQGQGTRELFF.

The V gene is TRBV4-2, the J gene TRBJ2-1; no clear D gene. The CDR3 contains 13 residues. CDR1 is LGHNA and CDR2 is YNFKEQ in the germline V gene. Trimming took 1 base from V and 6 from J, leaving 7 bases between them. CDR3 loop: CASSQVPSNEQFF. The DNA of the CDR3 is TGTGCCAGCAGCCAAGTGCCTAGCAATGAGCAGTTCTTC.

The V call is TRBV7-2, the J call TRBJ1-5; no clear D. Trimming removed 2 bases from V and 3 bases from J, with 5 bases in between. The CDR3 is 13 residues long. Germline CDR1 SGHTA, CDR2 FQGNSA. The DNA for the CDR3 is TGTGCCAGCAGCTTACAGGTCAATCAGCCCCAGCATTTT. Translation gives CASSLQVNQPQHF.

V usage is TRBV24-1 and J usage is TRBJ2-3; D might be TRBD1 (6 bases). Trimming removed 3 bases at V and 4 bases at J, with 10 bases between. This CDR3 has 14 residues. CDR1 KGHDR and CDR2 SFDVKD come from the germline V gene. The CDR3 spells CATSDDTGPDTQYF. CDR3 sequence (DNA): TGTGCCACCAGTGATGATACAGGGCCAGATACGCAGTATTTT.

The chain uses TRBV5-1 and TRBJ2-2, with unresolved D. Germline-derived CDR1 and CDR2 are SGHRS and YFSETQ. The CDR3 extends over 14 amino acids. V was pared by 3 bases and J by 1 base, with 7 bases between. This CDR3 is CASSWRQNTGELFF. As DNA, the CDR3 is TGCGCCAGCAGCTGGCGACAGAACACCGGGGAGCTGTTTTTT.

The chain uses TRBV10-2 and TRBJ2-5; 7 positions match TRBD1. The V gene end was trimmed by 5 bases and the J gene end by 2 bases; junction bases not matched to a gene: 8. CDR1 and CDR2 from the germline V gene are WSHSY and SAAADI. There are 15 residues in the CDR3. CDR3 nucleotide sequence: TGCGCCAGCAGTCCGGGACAGTCGAAACAAGAGACCCAGTACTTC. Its protein product is CASSPGQSKQETQYF.

V usage is TRBV4-1 and J usage is TRBJ1-5; D uncertain. Germline CDR1 MGHRA, CDR2 YSYEKL. The CDR3 contains 16 residues. V gave up 0 bases and J gave up 1 base, with 10 bases separating them. DNA of the CDR3: TGCGCCAGCAGCCAAGAAGGTTCGGGGAGCAATCAGCCCCAGCATTTT. Protein: CASSQEGSGSNQPQHF.

V gene TRBV11-3 combines with J gene TRBJ2-2; D remains unclear. This CDR3 is built from 13 residues. The V end lost 8 bases, the J end lost 5 bases, and 12 bases lay between the germline ends. From germline, CDR1 is SGHNT and CDR2 YENEEA. This CDR3 is CASAGFRTGELFF. In DNA, the CDR3 is TGTGCCAGCGCAGGTTTTAGGACCGGGGAGCTGTTTTTT.

The chain has TRBV5-1 and TRBJ2-7; 8 nucleotides line up with TRBD1. This CDR3 region has 14 residues. The germline V gene has CDR1 SGHRS and CDR2 YFSETQ. V was pared by 5 bases and J by 2 bases, with 6 bases of the junction left unmatched. The CDR3 region has the DNA TGCGCCAGCAGAGGACAGGGTCCAACCTACGAGCAGTACTTC. Encoded protein: CASRGQGPTYEQYF.

This clone appeared a single time. This chain joins TRBV23-1 and TRBJ2-3, with 7 bases fitting TRBD1. TRBV23-1 is annotated as an ORF whose role is uncertain. Germline trimming cut 3 bases from V and 2 bases from J; bases unmatched to any gene: 11. The CDR3 consists of 17 residues. In DNA form, the CDR3 reads TGCGCCAGCAGTCATCAATACTCAGGGGGTCACACAGATACGCAGTATTTT. Encoded protein: CASSHQYSGGHTDTQYF.

The chain employs TRBV28 and TRBJ2-3, with unresolved D. Germline lookup yields CDR1 MDHEN and CDR2 SYDVKM. The CDR3 extends over 15 amino acids. Trimming shortened V by 4 bases and J by 1 base, and 12 bases separated the two germline ends. CDR3 sequence: CASSSPGSRTDTQYF. As DNA, the CDR3 is TGTGCCAGCAGTTCGCCGGGTTCCCGCACAGATACGCAGTATTTT.

J is TRBJ1-1 and V is TRBV29-1; D perhaps matches TRBD1 (5 bases). From germline, CDR1 is SQVTM and CDR2 ANQGSEA. V gave up 6 bases and J gave up 2 bases, with 13 bases separating them. The CDR3 contains 13 residues. Here the CDR3 reads CSVHKGLNTEAFF. In DNA form, the CDR3 reads TGCAGCGTCCACAAGGGGTTAAACACTGAAGCTTTCTTT.

This chain links TRBV7-6 with TRBJ2-1; 8 bases fit TRBD1. J gave up 6 bases and V 5 bases, and 6 bases lay outside the gene matches. The CDR3 loop spans 14 amino acids. The germline CDR1 and CDR2 sequences are SGHVS and FNYEAQ. The CDR3 DNA reads as TGTGCCAGCAGCGCCTGGACAGGGAGCAATGAGCAGTTCTTC. Translation gives CASSAWTGSNEQFF.

This chain connects TRBV28 to TRBJ2-7; the D is unclear. The CDR3 is 12 amino acids. The V gene lost 6 bases and the J gene lost 3 bases, with 9 bases spanning the gap. From germline, CDR1 is MDHEN and CDR2 SYDVKM. The CDR3 DNA follows: TGTGCCAGCAGCCAGACTCGCTACGAGCAGTACTTC. Translation: CASSQTRYEQYF.

This clone came up a few times. The chain recombines TRBV6-6 with TRBJ1-1; no clear D gene. The V end was cut by 6 bases, the J end by 3 bases, with 11 bases between. CDR3 length equals 13 residues. Germline lookup yields CDR1 MNHNY and CDR2 SVGAGI (reference sequence). In DNA form, the CDR3 reads TGTGCCAGCAGATTAAGTTCGGACACTGAAGCTTTCTTT. This translates into CASRLSSDTEAFF.

Turning to this clone: This sample also contains other DNA sequences that code for the same CDR3. This sequence joins TRBV5-1 and TRBJ2-7; 7 nucleotides agree with TRBD1. The germline CDR1 and CDR2 sequences are SGHRS and YFSETQ. V gave up 3 bases and J gave up 3 bases; unmatched junction bases: 3. This CDR3 spans 13 amino acids. The CDR3 here is CASSSGTDYEQYF. The CDR3, as DNA: TGCGCCAGCAGCTCAGGGACAGACTACGAGCAGTACTTC.

This clone was detected only once. The chain uses TRBV19 and TRBJ2-6; 9 bases align to TRBD2. With V trimmed by 1 base and J by 2 bases, 9 bases remained unmatched. The CDR3 runs 19 residues. Germline assignment: CDR1 LNHDA and CDR2 SQIVND (reference sequence). The CDR3 nucleotides are TGTGCCAGTAGTATAGCATCCGGCGGGGGGGCAACTGGGGCCAACGTCCTGACTTTC. Its protein product is CASSIASGGGATGANVLTF.

The chain combines TRBV3-1 (or the pseudogene TRBV3-2) with TRBJ1-1; D gene uncertain. V shed 1 base and J shed 4 bases, with 16 bases lying between them. The CDR3 spans 16 residues. Germline V gene sequence: CDR1 LGHDT, CDR2 YNNKEL (reference sequence). The CDR3 nucleotides read TGTGCCAGCAGCCAAGGAAAGAACCTCCTAGGCACTGAAGCTTTCTTT. It codes for CASSQGKNLLGTEAFF.

The rearrangement links TRBV3-1 (or the pseudogene TRBV3-2) to TRBJ1-5, with D possibly being TRBD1 (6 bases). The CDR3 loop spans 14 amino acids. Trimming left V 1 base short and J 7 bases short, with 11 bases between. The germline V gene has CDR1 LGHDT and CDR2 YNNKEL (reference sequence). The CDR3 sequence is CASSQGDITQPQHF. CDR3 coding DNA: TGTGCCAGCAGCCAAGGGGACATCACCCAGCCCCAGCATTTT.

The J gene is TRBJ2-1, the V gene TRBV3-1 (or the pseudogene TRBV3-2); D uncertain. The ends were cut back, 4 bases at V and 4 bases at J, with 5 bases in the middle. CDR1 is LGHDT, CDR2 YNNKEL, per germline (reference sequence). The CDR3 runs to 12 residues. CDR3 nucleotide sequence: TGTGCCAGCAGCCTCACTTACAATGAGCAGTTCTTC. Its translation: CASSLTYNEQFF.

This chain uses TRBV11-3 with TRBJ2-6; D is unresolved. From germline, CDR1 is SGHNT and CDR2 YENEEA. This CDR3 comprises 15 residues. Between the trimmed V and J ends, which lost 2 bases and 0 bases, there was a span of 5 bases. The CDR3: CASSLTNSGANVLTF. The CDR3 nucleotides read TGTGCCAGCAGCTTAACTAACTCTGGGGCCAACGTCCTGACTTTC.

This sequence joins TRBV28 and TRBJ2-7; D not certain. The length of the CDR3 is 13 residues. From germline, CDR1 is MDHEN and CDR2 SYDVKM. The V end was cut by 3 bases, the J end by 3 bases, with 9 bases between. The CDR3 DNA reads TGTGCCAGCAGTTTTTTAGAAAGCTACGAGCAGTACTTC. Translated: CASSFLESYEQYF.

V usage is TRBV2 and J usage is TRBJ2-2; 8 bases line up with TRBD1. This CDR3 contains 15 residues. Germline V gene data show CDR1 as SNHLY and CDR2 as FYNNEI. V was clipped by 5 bases and J by 3 bases; unmatched bases: 5. For the CDR3, the DNA is TGTGCCAGCAGTTTCGACAGGGGCTACACCGGGGAGCTGTTTTTT. Its translation: CASSFDRGYTGELFF.

The genes are TRBV18 and TRBJ2-5, with D maybe TRBD1 (5 bases). The CDR3 is 14 amino acids. Germline V gene sequence: CDR1 KGHSH, CDR2 LQKENI. V was cut by 1 base and J by 3 bases, with 9 bases left in between. CDR3 protein: CASSPQAREETQYF. As DNA, the CDR3 is TGTGCCAGCTCACCACAGGCCAGGGAAGAGACCCAGTACTTC. Supplemented by reference TRBV18 and TRBJ2-5, the full variable domain reads NAGVMQNPRHLVRRRGQEARLRCSPMKGHSHVYWYRQLPEEGLKFMVYLQKENIIDESGMPKERFSAEFPKEGPSILRIQQVVRGDSAAYFCASSPQAREETQYFGPGTRLLVL.

For the CDR3, the DNA is TGTGCCAGTAGTTCCAGGGGGCGCAGGTTGACCGATACGCAGTATTTT. Translated, it gives CASSSRGRRLTDTQYF. The gene calls are TRBV19 and TRBJ2-3, with TRBD1 identical over 8 bases. This CDR3 comprises 16 residues. Looked up from germline, CDR1 is LNHDA and CDR2 is SQIVND (reference sequence). Trimming cost V 5 bases and J 6 bases; bases outside gene matches: 13. Full variable domain (outside the CDR3, taken from reference TRBV19 and TRBJ2-3): DGGITQSPKYLFRKEGQNVTLSCEQNLNHDAMYWYRQDPGQGLRLIYYSQIVNDFQKGDIAEGYSVSREKKESFPLTVTSAQKNPTAFYLCASSSRGRRLTDTQYFGPGTRLTVL.

In DNA form, the CDR3 reads TGTGCCAGTAGCTCCCACAGCGGGGGCTTCACCGGGGAGCTGTTTTTT. It is translated as CASSSHSGGFTGELFF. The chain has TRBV19 and TRBJ2-2; 8 bases fit TRBD2. The CDR3 is 16 amino acids. Trimming took 6 bases from V and 4 from J; bases not matched to a gene: 10. The V gene's germline CDR1 is LNHDA and CDR2 SQIVND (reference sequence).

The rearrangement joins TRBV19 to TRBJ1-2; D might be TRBD1 (5 bases). With 5 bases removed from V and 8 bases from J, the gap between germline ends came to 15 bases. Germline CDR1 reads LNHDA; CDR2 reads SQIVND (reference sequence). CDR3 length: 13 amino acids. CDR3 nucleotides: TGTGCCAGTAGTTCCCTGGGCGGGGACGGCTACACCTTC. Protein product: CASSSLGGDGYTF. The complete variable domain, with remaining parts taken from reference TRBV19 and TRBJ1-2, reads DGGITQSPKYLFRKEGQNVTLSCEQNLNHDAMYWYRQDPGQGLRLIYYSQIVNDFQKGDIAEGYSVSREKKESFPLTVTSAQKNPTAFYLCASSSLGGDGYTFGSGTRLTVV.

The chain links TRBV12-3 or TRBV12-4 to TRBJ1-1, with a tentative D call TRBD1 (5 bases). Trimming removed 4 bases at V and 7 bases at J, with 13 bases between. CDR3 length: 13 amino acids. CDR3 residues: CASSWVQVGEAFF. Here the CDR3 DNA reads TGTGCCAGCAGTTGGGTACAGGTGGGTGAAGCTTTCTTT.

The chain couples TRBV14 to TRBJ2-5, with TRBD1 matching over 8 bases. This CDR3 has 15 amino acids. CDR1 SGHDN and CDR2 FVKESK come from the germline V gene. Trimming at V came to 4 bases and at J to 2 bases, leaving 6 bases not matched to a gene. The CDR3 protein is CASSPGTGGQETQYF. As DNA, the CDR3 is TGTGCCAGCAGCCCCGGCACAGGGGGACAAGAGACCCAGTACTTC.

This sequence joins TRBV29-1 and TRBJ2-1; 10 nucleotides line up with TRBD2. With V trimmed by 4 bases and J by 5 bases, 8 bases remained unmatched. Per germline, CDR1 SQVTM and CDR2 ANQGSEA. The CDR3 is 15 amino acids. The CDR3 DNA is TGCAGCGTTGGGGGACCGGGACTAGCGAACAATGAGCAGTTCTTC. This codes for CSVGGPGLANNEQFF.

The CDR3 DNA sequence: TGTGCCAGCAGTTTACTAGGTTCTCCCTCTGGAAACACCATATATTTT. Amino acid sequence: CASSLLGSPSGNTIYF. The chain carries TRBV28 and TRBJ1-3; D is ambiguous. Germline CDR1 is MDHEN and CDR2 is SYDVKM. V lost 2 bases, J lost 0 bases, and 11 bases lay in between. The CDR3 has 16 residues.